This TCR beta chain came from a study of blood T cell repertoires in COVID-19. The overall study: COVID-19 samples collected from the United States, Italy and Spain covered acute and convalescent phases. Sample material is recorded as cDNA or gDNA derived from T cells, B-cell-depleted T cells, or PBMCs.

Per the study methods: Scientists estimated how many nucleated cells there were by amplifying reference gene primers. Profiled with immunoSEQ multiplex PCR; TCRdb holds only in-frame clones, not every one. That table furnishes V, J and clone size, whereas the DNA furnished D and trimming. The table records about 200,000 clones, around 84% of them present only once. Deletions cut 7 bases from V and 2 bases from J, with 11 bases between. This CDR3 spans 13 amino acids. The germline CDR1 and CDR2 sequences are SNHLY and FYNNEI. The sequenced material came from peripheral blood. The J gene is TRBJ1-2, the V gene TRBV2; D perhaps matches TRBD1 (5 bases). The clonotype was recovered from a man aged 45 to 65 with active or convalescent COVID-19. In DNA form, the CDR3 reads TGTGCCAGCAAGTGGGGGGAGAACTATGGCTACACCTTC. Translated: CASKWGENYGYTF.